This T cell receptor beta chain is drawn from a study of blood T cell repertoires in COVID-19. Per the original data handling: By means of reference gene primer amplification, nucleated cell counts were estimated. The assay was immunoSEQ multiplex PCR, and TCRdb's table has in-frame clones only and misses some. Clonal size and the V and J genes are those of that table, whereas D and trimming came from the DNA. The sample shows about 290,000 clones, just under 90% of them seen only once. The CDR3 spans 11 residues. V gave up 6 bases and J gave up 5 bases, with 5 bases separating them. CDR1 MNHEY and CDR2 SMNVEV come from the germline V gene (reference sequence).

The chain has TRBV27 and TRBJ2-1; no reliable D call. What was sequenced was peripheral blood. The TCR originated in a woman aged 25 to 39 with COVID-19, enrolled during active disease. The CDR3 bases are TGTGCCAGCAGCTTTCACAATGAGCAGTTCTTC. Protein sequence: CASSFHNEQFF.